The following is a TCR beta chain sequence with its context. Its specificity is not known. Trimming cost V 0 bases and J 2 bases; bases outside gene matches: 7. Germline V gives CDR1 SGHNT, CDR2 YYREEE (reference sequence). The CDR3 is 16 amino acids. This sample was included in a study of OX40 agonist ivuxolimab in advanced cancers. The data were produced by immunoSEQ multiplex PCR, yet TCRdb's version contains in-frame clones alone and is incomplete. This table holds 10,000 to 15,000 clones, about 81% found once. Study-wide results and limits: Compared with others, partial responders at 0.1-3.0 mg/kg displayed clonal expansion among the lowest.

The chain links TRBV5-4 to TRBJ2-7; 8 nucleotides agree with TRBD2. The source material was CD4+ or CD8+ T cells sorted from blood, sampled in a trial of the OX40 agonist ivuxolimab. This clonotype was obtained from an adult with an advanced solid tumor such as melanoma, head and neck, liver or kidney cancer. CDR3 region: CASSLELAAGPYEQYF. The CDR3 nucleotides are TGTGCCAGCAGCTTGGAACTAGCGGCAGGACCCTACGAGCAGTACTTC.